This TCR beta chain was profiled in a study of PD-L1 blockade in urothelial cancer. The wider study: In 2014 therapy began: atezolizumab 1,200 mg intravenously every 3 weeks. In the patient group, most of the 29 were males with bladder-origin urothelial cancer. Among blood samples, the median T cell count was some 150,000.

Time point given: pretreatment peripheral blood. After removal of 6 bases from V and 13 bases from J, the junction contained 9 bases not matched to a gene. The germline gives CDR1 SGHVS, CDR2 FQNEAQ. The CDR3 is 12 residues long. Only in-frame clones appear in the TCRdb table, and some are missing; sequencing was by immunoSEQ multiplex PCR. The sample comprises some 45,000 clones, 80% of which are singletons, and roughly 15% rests with the top ten. This clone was detected only a few times. This sequence was found in a man in his sixties with urothelial cancer. The genes are TRBV7-8 and TRBJ2-7; 10 bases fit TRBD2. Sequenced material: PBMCs, taken around atezolizumab (anti-PD-L1) treatment. CDR3 DNA sequence: TGTGCCAGCAGGTCCCTAGCGGGGGAGTGTTACTTC. It specifies CASRSLAGECYF. Looking up the rest from reference TRBV7-8 and TRBJ2-7 gives the full variable domain: GAGVSQSPRYKVAKRGQDVALRCDPISGHVSLFWYQQALGQGPEFLTYFQNEAQLDKSGLPSDRFFAERPEGSVSTLKIQRTQQEDSAVYLCASRSLAGECYFGPGTRLTVT.